The source of this T cell receptor (beta chain) is a study of T cells in Graves' hyperthyroidism and ophthalmopathy. Background on the study: Sampling of peripheral blood happened at initial diagnosis, prior to any treatment. The study, taken as a whole, reports: Most expanded thyroid clonotypes above 0.001 also appeared in blood. A model built on 13 V-J features separated ophthalmopathy from stable hyperthyroidism.

TCR beta CDR3 region amplification was performed from RNA transcripts. The primer set for the first-round RT-PCR of the TCR CDR3 was HTBI. TCRdb recomputed calls from the multiplex PCR reads with MiXCR, one row per CDR3 protein. The sample shows under 300,000 distinct CDR3 sequences, approximately 12% of them seen only once. Blood was obtained at the first hyperthyroidism diagnosis, which preceded any ophthalmopathy symptoms. Worth noting for this clonotype: Its antigen is unknown.

Germline V gene lookup returns CDR1 SQVTM and CDR2 ANQGSEA. V lost 4 bases, J lost 3 bases, and 9 bases lay in between. The CDR3 has 12 residues. This chain uses TRBV29-1 with TRBJ1-1; tentatively, D is TRBD1 (5 bases). What was sequenced was blood. The receptor comes from a woman in her twenties or thirties with Graves' hyperthyroidism that later progressed to Graves' ophthalmopathy. For the CDR3, the DNA is TGCAGCGTTGGGGGAGGGGACACTGAAGCTTTCTTT. It yields the protein CSVGGGDTEAFF.